This T cell receptor beta chain is drawn from a study of blood T cell repertoires in COVID-19. Whole-study context: There were acute and convalescent COVID-19 samples, and they came from the United States, Italy and Spain.

Here immunoSEQ multiplex PCR was the method, and the copy in TCRdb shows in-frame clones only, minus some. The sample yields some 38,000 clones, approximately 80% seen once. J gave up 6 bases and V 1 base, and 3 bases lay outside the gene matches. Germline V gene lookup returns CDR1 SGHRS and CDR2 YFSETQ. This CDR3 is built from 13 residues. The chain has TRBV5-1 and TRBJ1-2; 7 nucleotides line up with TRBD1. The specimen sequenced was peripheral blood. This sequence was found in a man aged 55 to 70 in a cohort sampled during active COVID-19. The CDR3 loop is CASSLTGVDGYTF. As DNA, the CDR3 is TGCGCCAGCAGCTTGACAGGGGTGGATGGCTACACCTTC.